This record covers a single T cell receptor beta chain. The antigen it recognizes is unknown. There are no base qualities to consult, and no much larger clone falls within one base. The data are from a study of cytomegalovirus exposure and HLA in healthy donors (dated by TCRdb to about 2017). About the full investigation: An earlier analysis of approximately 600 of the donors reported more than 250 Gb of sequence data and 117 million unique TCR beta sequences from 190 million or so T cells. Along with the approximately 700-subject first cohort, a separate validation cohort of about 110 different subjects was used. An early release covering roughly 600 HLA-typed donors comprised 250 to 350 gigabases of sequencing data and 85 million to 100 million unique TCR sequences. Four or five DR-DQ haplotypes were handled as single units for association and clustering because linkage in the cohort was strong. In an earlier analysis of 550 to 700 of the donors, high-throughput TCR beta sequencing was used to judge whether each TCR beta V gene segment behaved as functional or pseudogenic. Rather than drawing on any new phenotypic data, the later analysis identified candidate immune exposures from TCR beta sequences and the way those sequences occurred across donors. The study was designed to test whether signatures of past pathogen exposure could be identified by cataloging public T cell receptors. Typing coverage differed by locus: A, B, C, DRB1 and DQB1 were typed in about 629-640 donors, DQA1 in about 550, DPA1 in 600 to 610, and DPB1 in roughly 450. Alongside the repertoire data, information on donor age, sex, ethnicity and CMV serostatus was compiled. Of the roughly 400 genotyped donors, about 84% fell in the genetic ancestry cluster associated with self-reported Caucasian donors. Across some 400 genotyped donors of the cohort, an average of approximately 200,000 unique TCR beta nucleotide sequences per donor were sequenced, and around 19% of those sequences were non-productive. The T cell repertoires of several hundred subjects were profiled by immunosequencing and related to cytomegalovirus serostatus. All discovery cohort repertoires had been generated using a single sequencing platform. HLA typing covered class I and class II loci at four-digit resolution. To predict cytomegalovirus infection status, the study brought together high-throughput TCR immunosequencing, statistical association of individual TCRs with disease status, and machine learning. In a later genetic analysis, genome-wide SNP genotypes for about three fifths of the roughly 670 donors were used, and that subset was treated as a discovery cohort. A later analysis re-analyzed previously published TCR beta repertoires from roughly 690 donors and added high-resolution HLA genotyping to study TCR occurrence patterns. Broader findings and caveats from the paper: According to a later analysis, most CMV-associated TCR beta chains appeared to be HLA-restricted, and the HLA associations seemed to be driven largely by CMV exposure. Most TCR sequences were seen in very few donors, while some public TCRs were found in many individuals. It was suggested by the authors that the approach could potentially be generalized to other disease states and immunological phenotypes. A later genetic analysis associated a missense DCLRE1C variant with V-gene and J-gene trimming of TCR beta chains, and an independent cohort replicated the association. Because the 87-base-pair reads could not distinguish some IMGT-functional V segments, including TRBV6-2 and TRBV6-3, those segments were excluded. A later analysis found that HLA-associated TCR beta chains were more clonally expanded and had lower generation probabilities than equally common non-associated chains. Linkage disequilibrium might explain the correlated functional status among segregating V segments, but an unknown experimental factor could not be ruled out. About 17 rarely observed V segments, including chromosome 9 orphons, were excluded from the earlier analysis of about 610 of the donors because counts were too low. When HLA alleles, especially DR and DQ, strongly co-occurred, attributing TCR associations to individual alleles was difficult. The classifier was reported to diagnose cytomegalovirus status with high specificity and sensitivity in both the original and validation cohorts. According to a later genetic analysis, donors in an Asian-associated ancestry cluster had fewer N-insertions in productive TCRs than the approximately 670-donor mean. The sequencing pipeline was judged likely to have produced a cluster of highly shared sequence variants as a technical artifact. This cohort had only TCR beta chains sequenced, and the lack of alpha or paired-chain data limited which features could be detected. The study gave a list of around 170 TCR beta chains associated with cytomegalovirus. Several of the top co-occurrence clusters appeared to be linked to parvovirus B19, influenza, CMV and Epstein-Barr virus, according to a later analysis. Roughly uniform sequencing depth across donors was assumed in presence/absence analyses, although this assumption may not hold. In a later analysis, around 15,000 TCR beta sequences were associated with specific HLA alleles at a false discovery rate of 0.05. CMV serostatus was the only immune exposure information available for the cohort. In vitro tests confirmed that a few of the cytomegalovirus-associated TCR beta chains recognize cytomegalovirus antigens. Because HLA typing was missing for some donors at each locus, association tests included only the typed subset. A later analysis found that TCR association rates varied across HLA loci, with DRB1 alleles showing the most associated TCRs and HLA-C alleles the fewest. Broadly in line with IMGT annotations, most TCR beta V segments showed up in productive rearrangements about 90% or about 30% of the time in an earlier analysis of approximately 640 of the donors. A further reported finding was that TCR beta sequences accurately predicted the HLA-A and HLA-B alleles for most subjects in the first cohort.

The cohort comprised approximately 700 healthy bone marrow donors. All cohort members were sampled while nominally healthy, although unrecorded immune exposures were likely present. The donor tested CMV seronegative and was one of the 352 seronegative cohort members. A peripheral blood sample was provided by each donor, and peripheral blood mononuclear cells were used for TCR beta sequencing. The Qiagen DNeasy Blood Extraction Kit was used to extract genomic DNA from the blood cell samples. Receptors were amplified or captured by the immunoSEQ multiplex PCR assay. For the multiplex PCR, a mixture combining 60 forward primers for TCR Vbeta segments and 13 reverse primers for TCR Jbeta segments was used. A multiplex PCR assay on genomic DNA amplified the CDR3 region of rearranged TCR beta genes. The amplified TCR beta libraries were sequenced on the Illumina HiSeq System as 87-base-pair reads. Regarding the original processing steps: In a later analysis, tens of millions of unique TCR beta chains were counted across the 650 to 700 repertoires, and about 10 million of these chains were shared by at least two donors. A nearest-neighbor algorithm error-corrected the raw reads and collapsed the reads into unique sequences, merging closely related sequences to remove PCR and sequencing errors. V, D and J gene segments were assigned by aligning CDR3 sequences to IMGT reference sequences. For a sequence to be retained, a match of at least six nucleotides was required to both a V gene segment and a J gene segment. A rearrangement was called productive if the CDR3 had no stop codons and remained in frame with V and J, and every other rearrangement was called non-productive. CDR3 was defined according to IMGT convention as the region running from the second conserved V-encoded cysteine to the conserved J-encoded phenylalanine. In an earlier analysis of approximately 590 of the donors, sequences lacking an unambiguous match to a single V gene segment were excluded. An earlier analysis of fewer than 750 of the donors called V segments functional above 56.7% productive rearrangements and segregating when the between-donor standard deviation exceeded 5%. A statistical classification framework was developed to diagnose cytomegalovirus status using the catalog of TCR beta chain sequences. In a later analysis, V and J genes were assigned by comparing TCR nucleotide sequences against IMGT/GENE-DB human TR gene sequences. A later analysis assigned CDR3 sequences and most-parsimonious VDJ recombination scenarios with the TCRdist pipeline. In a later analysis, each TCR beta chain was defined by its CDR3 amino acid sequence together with its V-gene family, and reads lacking a unique V-gene family were excluded. To address suspected cross-contamination and a sequencing artifact, a later analysis removed a few hundred highly shared, low-generation-probability nucleotide sequences. In a later analysis, a clonal expansion index was calculated for each public chain from normalized within-repertoire ranks of inferred template counts. In a later analysis, generation probabilities were computed with a VDJ recombination model fitted to out-of-frame rearrangements, and the resulting probabilities were checked against IGoR. In a later analysis, TCR-TCR, TCR-HLA and TCR-CMV co-occurrence was scored with hypergeometric tests, and a repertoire-size bias correction was applied to TCR pairs. To estimate false discovery rates, a later analysis permuted the HLA or CMV assignments 20 times. In a later analysis, co-occurring TCRs were grouped using DBSCAN, and TCRdist sequence similarity was added for clustering within HLA-allele-positive subsets. For co-occurrence clustering, repertoires with fewer than 30,000 or more than 120,000 public chains were excluded, along with five repertoires with anomalous nucleotide sharing. The clones in this table, taken by TCRdb from immuneACCESS, are in-frame only. Not every clone is retained; where verified, under half of the shortfall comes from an unresolved V gene, and the cause of the rest is unknown. The DNA was the basis for D and trimming; V, J and clone size are from that table. The sample table contains over 90,000 clones; only one count was recorded for approximately 72% of them. The ten largest clonotypes hold roughly 3% of the sample.

At the junction V is shortened by 5 bases and J by 6 bases, with 10 bases in between. The germline V gene gives CDR1 as SGHTA and CDR2 as FQGNSA. Including the terminal cysteine and phenylalanine, the CDR3 comprises 12 residues. CDR3 DNA is the only sequence kept; it has 36 bases, read in frame from the first base. The clonotype comes from a woman aged 45-65 years in good health and CMV-seronegative. The sequence joins TRBV7-2 to TRBJ1-2; the D gene is perhaps TRBD1, from 6 matching bases. The sequenced sample was PBMCs. The DNA sequence follows: TGTGCCAGCAGCATACACAGGGATGGCTACACCTTC. Its amino acids are CASSIHRDGYTF.